This is a list of T cell receptor beta chains from one sample in a study of T-cell memory formation after mild COVID-19. TCRdb passed the 5' RACE reads through MiXCR, listing each CDR3 protein once. The data show some 490,000 distinct CDR3 sequences, about 18% seen once. The specimen was PBMCs or a T cell subset sorted from them (not recorded which). These receptors all stem from an adult woman who had mild COVID-19 (a few samples of this study predate the infection). Cell type and time point are not known. The CDR3 runs from the conserved cysteine through the conserved F or W. The order of the fields is D gene, clone size, J gene, V gene, CDR3 protein, CDR3 DNA. A D gene is named only where the DNA matches it firmly. A row's size may be missing; if present it is once, few, many or a size class.

D gene: .; clone size: .; J gene: TRBJ2-1; V gene: TRBV6-2/TRBV6-3; CDR3 protein: CASSYWVSDEQFF; CDR3 DNA: TGTGCCAGCAGTTACTGGGTGTCCGATGAGCAGTTCTTC
D gene: TRBD2; clone size: few; J gene: TRBJ2-1; V gene: TRBV7-9; CDR3 protein: CASRSIAGGPHNEQFF; CDR3 DNA: TGTGCCAGCAGATCTATAGCGGGAGGGCCCCACAATGAGCAGTTCTTC
D gene: .; clone size: .; J gene: TRBJ1-1; V gene: TRBV9; CDR3 protein: CASSTPGHSNTEAFF; CDR3 DNA: TGTGCCAGCAGCACGCCGGGACATTCGAACACTGAAGCTTTCTTT
D gene: .; clone size: few; J gene: TRBJ1-2; V gene: TRBV11-2; CDR3 protein: CASSLFAGINGYTF; CDR3 DNA: TGTGCCAGCAGCTTGTTTGCTGGGATTAATGGCTACACCTTC
D gene: .; clone size: many; J gene: TRBJ2-6; V gene: TRBV12-3/TRBV12-4; CDR3 protein: CASSPFGQWGAGANVLTF; CDR3 DNA: TGTGCCAGCAGCCCTTTCGGACAGTGGGGTGCTGGGGCCAACGTCCTGACTTTC
D gene: .; clone size: .; J gene: TRBJ2-7; V gene: TRBV9; CDR3 protein: CASSVGEFNEQYF; CDR3 DNA: TGTGCCAGCAGCGTAGGAGAGTTCAACGAGCAGTACTTC
D gene: TRBD2; clone size: few; J gene: TRBJ2-3; V gene: TRBV7-9; CDR3 protein: CASSFLGLAGTSTDTQYF; CDR3 DNA: TGTGCCAGCAGCTTCCTGGGACTAGCGGGAACTAGCACAGATACGCAGTATTTT
D gene: .; clone size: .; J gene: TRBJ2-5; V gene: TRBV24-1; CDR3 protein: CATSDPRPGTLETQYF; CDR3 DNA: TGTGCCACCAGTGACCCGAGGCCGGGGACACTGGAGACCCAGTACTTC
D gene: .; clone size: .; J gene: TRBJ2-2; V gene: TRBV30; CDR3 protein: CAWTLAGIGELFF; CDR3 DNA: TGTGCCTGGACCTTGGCAGGAATAGGGGAGCTGTTTTTT
D gene: .; clone size: few; J gene: TRBJ1-5; V gene: TRBV12-3/TRBV12-4; CDR3 protein: CASSYLISNQPQHF; CDR3 DNA: TGTGCCAGCAGTTACTTGATAAGCAATCAGCCCCAGCATTTT
D gene: TRBD2; clone size: many; J gene: TRBJ2-1; V gene: TRBV12-3/TRBV12-4; CDR3 protein: CASSSAGVDEQFF; CDR3 DNA: TGTGCCAGCAGTTCAGCGGGGGTGGATGAGCAGTTCTTC
D gene: .; clone size: few; J gene: TRBJ2-2; V gene: TRBV6-6; CDR3 protein: CASLPYVGELFF; CDR3 DNA: TGTGCCAGCCTTCCTTATGTCGGGGAGCTGTTTTTT
D gene: .; clone size: .; J gene: TRBJ2-1; V gene: TRBV6-2/TRBV6-3; CDR3 protein: CASSQRSGRTYNEQFF; CDR3 DNA: TGTGCCAGCAGCCAACGATCCGGTAGGACCTACAATGAGCAGTTCTTC
D gene: TRBD1; clone size: few; J gene: TRBJ1-2; V gene: TRBV12-3/TRBV12-4; CDR3 protein: CASSPGTGSSVPLPNYGYTF; CDR3 DNA: TGTGCCAGCAGTCCCGGGACAGGCAGTTCCGTCCCTCTACCTAACTATGGCTACACCTTC
D gene: .; clone size: once; J gene: TRBJ2-7; V gene: TRBV3-1; CDR3 protein: CASSPGVVYEQYF; CDR3 DNA: TGTGCCAGCAGCCCCGGAGTGGTCTACGAGCAGTACTTC
D gene: .; clone size: few; J gene: TRBJ1-1; V gene: TRBV3-1; CDR3 protein: CASSHAGVEAFF; CDR3 DNA: TGTGCCAGCAGCCATGCTGGGGTTGAAGCTTTCTTT